What follows are 21 T cell receptor beta chains derived from one specimen sequenced in a study of CD8 T cells in Susac syndrome. The RNA, about 0.45 to 1 ug, was put through reverse transcription using random hexamers. TCRdb fed the immunoSEQ multiplex PCR reads into MiXCR, producing one record per CDR3 protein. This sample has 330,000 or so distinct CDR3 sequences, with 85% found just once. The material sequenced was CD8+ T cells from PBMCs. The receptors stem from a human donor with multiple sclerosis.

The CDR3 reads CASSLMAPYRSAYGYTF. The CDR3 region has the DNA TGTGCCAGCAGTTTAATGGCCCCCTACAGGTCCGCCTATGGCTACACCTTC. The chain recombines TRBV27 with TRBJ1-2; D might be TRBD1 (5 bases). The CDR3 loop spans 17 amino acids. Per germline, CDR1 MNHEY and CDR2 SMNVEV (reference sequence). V was pared by 2 bases and J by 4 bases, with 20 bases between.

The gene calls are TRBV7-9 and TRBJ2-5; D possibly corresponds to TRBD1 (6 bases). There are 15 residues in the CDR3. Germline lookup yields CDR1 SEHNR and CDR2 FQNEAQ (reference sequence). Trimming took 3 bases from V and 4 from J, leaving 15 bases between them. CDR3 nucleotides: TGTGCCAGCAGCTTTATTGCCACAGGGTTAGAGACCCAGTACTTC. Protein: CASSFIATGLETQYF.

CDR3 bases: TGTGCCAGCAGCGTAGATAGCGGACCACAGGATACGCAGTATTTT. Encoded protein: CASSVDSGPQDTQYF. The chain combines TRBV9 with TRBJ2-3; perhaps TRBD2 as D (6 bases). Trimming cost V 0 bases and J 6 bases, with 14 bases left between them. Germline V CDR1 and CDR2: SGDLS, YYNGEE. The CDR3 has 15 amino acids.

The chain links TRBV6-2 or TRBV6-3 to TRBJ1-2; no reliable D call. The CDR3 extends over 14 amino acids. Between the trimmed V and J ends, which lost 7 bases and 7 bases, there was a span of 19 bases. Germline CDR1 and CDR2: MNHEY and SVGEGT. The CDR3 sequence: CASTIGLKRGGYTF. CDR3 nucleotide sequence: TGTGCCAGCACCATTGGACTCAAACGGGGTGGCTACACCTTC.

The chain recombines TRBV29-1 with TRBJ2-3; 10 nucleotides match TRBD2. CDR3 length: 15 residues. Germline CDR1 is SQVTM and CDR2 is ANQGSEA. J gave up 0 bases and V 6 bases, and 6 bases lay outside the gene matches. CDR3 loop: CSVGLASTSTDTQYF. The CDR3 bases are TGCAGCGTGGGACTAGCGAGTACTAGCACAGATACGCAGTATTTT.

V usage is TRBV27 and J usage is TRBJ2-7; perhaps TRBD1 as D (6 bases). Trimming stripped 2 bases from V and 2 bases from J, with 10 bases between. The CDR3 length is 14 residues. Germline V gene sequence: CDR1 MNHEY, CDR2 SMNVEV (reference sequence). The CDR3 bases are TGTGCCAGCAGTTTAGAGGACAGTACCTACGAGCAGTACTTC. Encoded protein: CASSLEDSTYEQYF.

This clonotype has a handful of counts. The V gene is TRBV9, the J gene TRBJ2-7; D unclear. Looked up from germline, CDR1 is SGDLS and CDR2 is YYNGEE. Between the trimmed V and J ends, which lost 4 bases and 1 base, there was a span of 9 bases. This CDR3 has 13 amino acids. The CDR3 loop reads CASSPERSYEQYF. CDR3 nucleotides: TGTGCCAGCAGCCCCGAACGGTCCTACGAGCAGTACTTC.

DNA for the CDR3: TGTGCCAGCAGCAAAGCGCTCCCTGAGGACACTGAAGCTTTCTTT. Amino acid sequence: CASSKALPEDTEAFF. The V and J genes are TRBV21-1 and TRBJ1-1; TRBD1, the table's D call, lacks a check against the DNA. TRBV21-1 is a pseudogene segment. The CDR3 is 15 amino acids.

The chain links TRBV27 to TRBJ2-5, with D unclear. The CDR3 totals 14 residues. V lost 5 bases to trimming and J lost 2 bases, with 12 bases between them. The germline gives CDR1 MNHEY, CDR2 SMNVEV (reference sequence). CDR3 in DNA: TGTGCCAGCAGTCTCCGACAAGGACAAGAGACCCAGTACTTC. Its protein product is CASSLRQGQETQYF.

This sequence joins TRBV4-1 and TRBJ2-3, with TRBD2 matching over 9 bases. CDR1 is MGHRA and CDR2 is YSYEKL in the germline V gene. Trimming removed 1 base from V and 5 bases from J; junction bases left unmatched: 4. This CDR3 is 15 amino acids long. The CDR3 coding sequence is TGCGCCAGCAGCCAAGTAGCGGGAGTGAAAGATACGCAGTATTTT. Its translation: CASSQVAGVKDTQYF.

The V gene is TRBV4-3, the J gene TRBJ2-1; 14 bases are shared with TRBD2. The germline CDR1 and CDR2 sequences are LGHNA and YSLEER. V lost 0 bases to trimming and J lost 1 base; unmatched junction nucleotides: 8. This CDR3 comprises 20 residues. CDR3 DNA sequence: TGCGCCAGCAGCCAAGAGGAGGGACTAGCGGGAGCCCCTTCCTACAATGAGCAGTTCTTC. The encoded protein is CASSQEEGLAGAPSYNEQFF.

The chain is built from TRBV7-9 and TRBJ2-1; TRBD2 aligns across 7 bases. Germline-derived CDR1 and CDR2 are SEHNR and FQNEAQ (reference sequence). The CDR3 is 16 residues long. V lost 4 bases and J lost 2; bases outside the gene matches: 8. The CDR3 DNA is TGTGCCAGCAGCTCCCGGACTAGTCGAGCCTACAATGAGCAGTTCTTC. It specifies CASSSRTSRAYNEQFF.

This clonotype is a singleton in its sample. The chain carries TRBV29-1 and TRBJ2-1, with TRBD2 identical over 11 bases. Germline lookup yields CDR1 SQVTM and CDR2 ANQGSEA. This CDR3 contains 15 residues. J was trimmed by 1 base and V by 6 bases; bases with no gene match: 5. CDR3 in DNA: TGCAGCGTCGAGGGACTAGCGGTTTCCTACAATGAGCAGTTCTTC. Amino acid sequence: CSVEGLAVSYNEQFF.

The chain recombines TRBV11-2 with TRBJ2-1, with 11 nucleotides matching TRBD2. V shed 3 bases, J shed 6 bases, and the junction held 7 bases outside the gene matches. The germline V gene has CDR1 SGHAT and CDR2 FQNNGV. The length of the CDR3 is 16 residues. CDR3 amino acids: CASSFLGLAEINEQFF. CDR3 coding DNA: TGTGCCAGCAGCTTCCTGGGACTAGCGGAAATCAATGAGCAGTTCTTC.

The sample holds many counts of this clonotype. The chain has TRBV7-2 and TRBJ2-7; 7 nucleotides match TRBD1. The V gene end was trimmed by 5 bases and the J gene end by 1 base; junction bases not matched to a gene: 5. Germline V lookup: CDR1 SGHTA, CDR2 FQGNSA. This CDR3 is 14 amino acids long. CDR3 sequence: CASSVPRGSYEQYF. The DNA of the CDR3 is TGTGCCAGCAGCGTTCCCAGGGGGTCCTACGAGCAGTACTTC.

V and J are TRBV13 and TRBJ2-2; 14 nucleotides match TRBD2. This CDR3 spans 18 amino acids. With 6 bases clipped from V and 4 bases from J, the junction kept 10 bases outside the gene matches. Germline V CDR1 and CDR2: PRHDT, FYEKMQ (reference sequence). In DNA form, the CDR3 reads TGTGCCAGCAGTCACGGACTAGCGGGAGGTCCCCCCACCGGGGAGCTGTTTTTT. This gives the protein CASSHGLAGGPPTGELFF.

The table lists this clonotype with a count of one. This chain links TRBV7-2 with TRBJ2-7; maybe TRBD1 (5 bases). This CDR3 contains 18 residues. Germline V CDR1 and CDR2: SGHTA, FQGNSA. The V gene lost 2 bases and the J gene lost 0 bases, with 20 bases spanning the gap. The CDR3 protein is CASSLSYRTGASSYEQYF. In nucleotides, the CDR3 is TGTGCCAGCAGCTTATCGTATCGTACTGGGGCAAGCTCCTACGAGCAGTACTTC.

The chain is built from TRBV6-1 and TRBJ2-7; 7 bases line up with TRBD2. Germline values: CDR1 MNHNS, CDR2 SASEGT. The V and J ends lost 6 bases and 0 bases, in that order; junction bases with no gene match: 5. This CDR3 spans 14 amino acids. In DNA form, the CDR3 reads TGTGCCAGCAGCCTGGGACTAAACTCCTACGAGCAGTACTTC. It encodes CASSLGLNSYEQYF.

The V gene is TRBV9, the J gene TRBJ2-4; 9 bases align to TRBD2. The junction had 6 bases not matched to a gene; V was cut back by 2 bases and J by 6 bases. This CDR3 has 15 amino acids. Germline V CDR1 and CDR2: SGDLS, YYNGEE. CDR3 sequence reads: CASSVAGGPGNIQYF. In DNA form, the CDR3 reads TGTGCCAGCAGCGTCGCGGGAGGGCCCGGAAACATTCAGTACTTC.

The V call is TRBV7-9, the J call TRBJ2-6; 7 nucleotides align to TRBD1. Germline CDR1 reads SEHNR; CDR2 reads FQNEAQ (reference sequence). The CDR3 covers 17 residues. With 0 bases clipped from V and 6 bases from J, the junction kept 8 bases outside the gene matches. This CDR3 reads CASSLANGQELANVLTF. In nucleotides, the CDR3 is TGTGCCAGCAGCTTAGCTAATGGACAGGAATTGGCCAACGTCCTGACTTTC.

The rearrangement uses TRBV7-9 and TRBJ2-1; D gene unclear. Germline V CDR1 and CDR2: SEHNR, FQNEAQ (reference sequence). This CDR3 is 13 amino acids long. With 5 bases removed from V and 6 bases from J, the gap between germline ends came to 11 bases. CDR3: CASSHAASNEQFF. The CDR3 region has the DNA TGTGCCAGCAGCCACGCAGCCAGCAATGAGCAGTTCTTC.